This T cell receptor beta chain was found in a study of T cell repertoires in cytomegalovirus infection. Whole-study context: Public signatures in TCR beta pointed to CMV infection and matching HLA type. General study findings and limits: Dominant in the ex vivo response were TCR beta clonotypes restricted by HLA-C and specific for CMV. Identification of carriers of CMV plus the relevant HLA was performed using cumulative public TCR beta family frequency.

TCRdb reprocessed the reads via MiXCR and lists one record per CDR3 protein. Of some 600,000 distinct CDR3 sequences listed, roughly 24% were seen once; the top ten hold 8%. This clonotype came up once. The antigen remains undetermined. The junction shows a germline mismatch at one end, possibly a read error. The origin of this receptor is a human donor in good health (CMV status not recorded). Some clones in this sample may be carry-over from other donors' samples. Material: CD8+ T cells from PBMCs.

The CDR3 sequence: CVSIRNTGELFF. In DNA form, the CDR3 reads TGTGTCAGCATCCGTAACACCGGGGAGCTGTTTTTT. V gene TRBV28 combines with J gene TRBJ2-2; D not resolved. The germline gives CDR1 MDHEN, CDR2 SYDVKM. This CDR3 is built from 12 residues.